This note documents a single T cell receptor beta chain sequence. Germline CDR1 reads SNHLY; CDR2 reads FYNNEI. Between the trimmed V and J ends, which lost 3 bases and 1 base, there was a span of 14 bases. The CDR3 loop spans 16 amino acids. Assay used: immunoSEQ multiplex PCR; TCRdb lists only in-frame clones, some missing. The sample contains around 990,000 clones, 60% to 80% of which appear only once. These data belong to a study of shared clonotypes between healthy human individuals. In the study overall: Aged between 18 and 49, the donors were a couple of women and three men.

The V call is TRBV2, the J call TRBJ2-3; D possibly matches TRBD1 or TRBD2 (5 bases each). This clonotype was sampled from a man aged 18 to 35 in good health. Some clones in this sample may be carry-over from other donors' samples. Input material: memory CD4+ T cells from PBMCs. Stated subset: CD45RA-negative fraction. CDR3 region: CASSDGTNRGTDTQYF. CDR3 bases: TGTGCCAGCAGTGATGGGACGAACCGCGGCACAGATACGCAGTATTTT.